The rows below give T cell receptor beta chains drawn from one sample of a study of vaccination and CD4 T cells after COVID-19. Their antigen targets remain unknown. TCRdb itself ran the PCR reads through MiXCR, one entry per CDR3 protein. The repertoire includes roughly 18,000 distinct CDR3 sequences, around 60% of them detected once, and approximately 10% sits in the top ten. The sample was CD4+ T cells from blood, cultured in vitro. Receptor source: a human donor who had recovered from COVID-19. Each CDR3 is given with its conserved first and last residue. The D gene is left open where the match is weak. Clone size is stated in some rows and not others, as once, few, many or a class when expanded.

clone_size: -
v_call: TRBV7-9
j_call: TRBJ2-5
d_call: -
cdr3_length: 12
cdr3_aa: CASSLGQETQYF
cdr3_nt: TGTGCCAGCAGCCTTGGCCAAGAGACCCAGTACTTC

clone_size: few
v_call: TRBV11-1
j_call: TRBJ1-2
d_call: TRBD1
cdr3_length: 17
cdr3_aa: CASSARTGADSGNGYTF
cdr3_nt: TGTGCCAGCAGCGCCAGGACAGGGGCTGATAGTGGGAATGGCTACACCTTC

clone_size: -
v_call: TRBV20-1
j_call: TRBJ1-5
d_call: -
cdr3_length: 14
cdr3_aa: CSAPSPAINQPQHF
cdr3_nt: TGCAGTGCTCCATCACCAGCCATTAATCAGCCCCAGCATTTT

clone_size: -
v_call: TRBV19
j_call: TRBJ2-3
d_call: TRBD2
cdr3_length: 15
cdr3_aa: CASSIGAGGPDTQYF
cdr3_nt: TGTGCCAGTAGTATAGGAGCGGGAGGCCCAGATACGCAGTATTTT

clone_size: -
v_call: TRBV30
j_call: TRBJ2-3
d_call: TRBD1
cdr3_length: 16
cdr3_aa: CAWGRGTGGGTDTQYF
cdr3_nt: TGTGCCTGGGGTAGGGGGACAGGGGGTGGGACAGATACGCAGTATTTT

clone_size: few
v_call: TRBV7-2
j_call: TRBJ2-7
d_call: -
cdr3_length: 13
cdr3_aa: CASSFASSYEQYF
cdr3_nt: TGTGCCAGCAGCTTTGCCAGCTCCTACGAGCAGTACTTC

clone_size: -
v_call: TRBV7-2
j_call: TRBJ1-1
d_call: TRBD1
cdr3_length: 16
cdr3_aa: CASSPGQGRGPTEAFF
cdr3_nt: TGTGCCAGCAGCCCAGGACAGGGCAGGGGGCCCACTGAAGCTTTCTTT

clone_size: once
v_call: TRBV2
j_call: TRBJ1-2
d_call: -
cdr3_length: 14
cdr3_aa: CASKVTTSSYGYTF
cdr3_nt: TGTGCCAGCAAGGTAACAACGAGTAGCTATGGCTACACCTTC

clone_size: -
v_call: TRBV6-1
j_call: TRBJ2-7
d_call: -
cdr3_length: 14
cdr3_aa: CASRGGVANHEQYF
cdr3_nt: TGTGCCAGTCGAGGGGGGGTGGCCAACCACGAGCAGTACTTC

clone_size: few
v_call: TRBV15
j_call: TRBJ2-5
d_call: -
cdr3_length: 15
cdr3_aa: CATSRDFLSGETQYF
cdr3_nt: TGTGCCACCAGCAGAGATTTTCTTTCGGGGGAGACCCAGTACTTC

clone_size: -
v_call: TRBV12-3/TRBV12-4
j_call: TRBJ1-1
d_call: -
cdr3_length: 13
cdr3_aa: CASSLAYGVGAFF
cdr3_nt: TGTGCCAGCAGTTTAGCGTACGGAGTCGGAGCTTTCTTT

clone_size: -
v_call: TRBV20-1
j_call: TRBJ1-4
d_call: -
cdr3_length: 13
cdr3_aa: CSAPSPTNEKLFF
cdr3_nt: TGCAGTGCCCCCAGCCCAACTAATGAAAAACTGTTTTTT

clone_size: -
v_call: TRBV6-1
j_call: TRBJ2-7
d_call: -
cdr3_length: 14
cdr3_aa: CASRDRDGAYEQYF
cdr3_nt: TGTGCCAGCAGAGACCGGGACGGAGCCTACGAGCAGTACTTC

clone_size: -
v_call: TRBV12-3/TRBV12-4
j_call: TRBJ2-3
d_call: -
cdr3_length: 14
cdr3_aa: CASSLGVQRDTQYF
cdr3_nt: TGTGCCAGCAGTTTGGGGGTACAGCGGGATACGCAGTATTTT

clone_size: -
v_call: TRBV7-7
j_call: TRBJ2-1
d_call: TRBD2
cdr3_length: 15
cdr3_aa: CASSSLAGGRIEQFF
cdr3_nt: TGTGCTAGCAGCTCTTTAGCGGGAGGACGGATTGAGCAGTTCTTC

clone_size: once
v_call: TRBV20-1
j_call: TRBJ2-4
d_call: TRBD2
cdr3_length: 14
cdr3_aa: CSALGEGGQNIQYF
cdr3_nt: TGCAGTGCCTTAGGGGAGGGAGGCCAAAACATTCAGTACTTC

clone_size: -
v_call: TRBV24-1
j_call: TRBJ2-1
d_call: -
cdr3_length: 18
cdr3_aa: CATSDLQNPGSSYNEQFF
cdr3_nt: TGTGCCACCAGTGATTTGCAAAACCCCGGAAGCTCCTACAATGAGCAGTTCTTC

clone_size: -
v_call: TRBV7-9
j_call: TRBJ1-1
d_call: -
cdr3_length: 12
cdr3_aa: CASSLVGAEAFF
cdr3_nt: TGTGCCAGCAGCTTAGTAGGCGCTGAAGCTTTCTTT

clone_size: -
v_call: TRBV5-1
j_call: TRBJ2-3
d_call: -
cdr3_length: 13
cdr3_aa: CASTLDALDTQYF
cdr3_nt: TGCGCCAGCACCCTTGATGCGCTAGATACGCAGTATTTT

clone_size: medium-sized
v_call: TRBV18
j_call: TRBJ2-3
d_call: TRBD2
cdr3_length: 19
cdr3_aa: CASSPRTGSLAGGADTQYF
cdr3_nt: TGTGCCAGCTCACCACGGACAGGATCACTAGCGGGAGGTGCAGATACGCAGTATTTT

clone_size: -
v_call: TRBV30
j_call: TRBJ1-1
d_call: -
cdr3_length: 14
cdr3_aa: CGSSSGHQNTEAFF
cdr3_nt: TGTGGGAGTAGCTCGGGGCACCAGAACACTGAAGCTTTCTTT

clone_size: -
v_call: TRBV19
j_call: TRBJ1-5
d_call: -
cdr3_length: 16
cdr3_aa: CASKKGKGISNQPQHF
cdr3_nt: TGTGCCAGTAAAAAAGGCAAGGGGATCTCCAATCAGCCCCAGCATTTT

clone_size: few
v_call: TRBV20-1
j_call: TRBJ1-1
d_call: -
cdr3_length: 15
cdr3_aa: CSARPGHRMNTEAFF
cdr3_nt: TGCAGTGCTAGGCCGGGACACAGAATGAACACTGAAGCTTTCTTT

clone_size: -
v_call: TRBV7-2
j_call: TRBJ2-7
d_call: -
cdr3_length: 14
cdr3_aa: CASSLAWQGYEQYF
cdr3_nt: TGTGCCAGCAGCTTAGCGTGGCAGGGCTACGAGCAGTACTTC

clone_size: -
v_call: TRBV19
j_call: TRBJ1-2
d_call: TRBD1
cdr3_length: 21
cdr3_aa: CASSLRLLSRDRGRGTDGYTF
cdr3_nt: TGTGCCAGTAGTCTACGACTTCTAAGCCGGGACAGGGGGAGAGGAACTGATGGCTACACCTTC

clone_size: few
v_call: TRBV10-1
j_call: TRBJ2-2
d_call: TRBD1
cdr3_length: 14
cdr3_aa: CASSEPGGTGELFF
cdr3_nt: TGCGCCAGCAGTGAACCAGGGGGCACCGGGGAGCTGTTTTTT

clone_size: -
v_call: TRBV6-1
j_call: TRBJ1-3
d_call: -
cdr3_length: 14
cdr3_aa: CASTIGLSGNTIYF
cdr3_nt: TGTGCCAGCACCATAGGCCTCTCTGGAAACACCATATATTTT

clone_size: -
v_call: TRBV30
j_call: TRBJ2-1
d_call: TRBD2
cdr3_length: 17
cdr3_aa: CAWNGFVAGRSLNEQFF
cdr3_nt: TGTGCCTGGAATGGATTCGTAGCGGGAAGGAGTTTGAATGAGCAGTTCTTC

clone_size: -
v_call: TRBV7-9
j_call: TRBJ2-1
d_call: TRBD2
cdr3_length: 17
cdr3_aa: CASRGLAGSLSYNEQFF
cdr3_nt: TGTGCCAGCAGAGGACTAGCGGGGTCCCTCTCCTACAATGAGCAGTTCTTC

clone_size: -
v_call: TRBV2
j_call: TRBJ2-2
d_call: -
cdr3_length: 16
cdr3_aa: CASQQFPGHNTGELFF
cdr3_nt: TGTGCCAGCCAACAATTTCCGGGACACAACACCGGGGAGCTGTTTTTT

clone_size: -
v_call: TRBV5-4
j_call: TRBJ2-7
d_call: TRBD1
cdr3_length: 13
cdr3_aa: CASSPGTVYEQYF
cdr3_nt: TGTGCCAGCAGCCCTGGGACAGTCTACGAGCAGTACTTC

clone_size: -
v_call: TRBV19
j_call: TRBJ1-1
d_call: -
cdr3_length: 12
cdr3_aa: CASSRGDPVAFF
cdr3_nt: TGTGCCAGTAGTCGCGGTGACCCCGTGGCTTTCTTT

clone_size: few
v_call: TRBV24-1
j_call: TRBJ1-5
d_call: -
cdr3_length: 13
cdr3_aa: CATSDEPWQPQHF
cdr3_nt: TGTGCCACCAGTGATGAACCTTGGCAGCCCCAGCATTTT

clone_size: -
v_call: TRBV6-2/TRBV6-3
j_call: TRBJ1-1
d_call: -
cdr3_length: 11
cdr3_aa: CATRTEFEAFF
cdr3_nt: TGTGCCACCCGGACAGAGTTTGAAGCTTTCTTT

clone_size: once
v_call: TRBV14
j_call: TRBJ2-5
d_call: TRBD2
cdr3_length: 14
cdr3_aa: CASSLAGVTETQYF
cdr3_nt: TGTGCCAGCAGCCTAGCGGGAGTTACGGAGACCCAGTACTTC

clone_size: few
v_call: TRBV27
j_call: TRBJ2-3
d_call: TRBD1
cdr3_length: 16
cdr3_aa: CASSSFRGLGTDTQYF
cdr3_nt: TGTGCCAGCAGTTCATTCAGGGGGCTTGGCACAGATACGCAGTATTTT

clone_size: -
v_call: TRBV27
j_call: TRBJ2-5
d_call: -
cdr3_length: 13
cdr3_aa: CASSRQIGETQYF
cdr3_nt: TGTGCCAGCAGTCGACAGATTGGAGAGACCCAGTACTTC

clone_size: few
v_call: TRBV20-1
j_call: TRBJ2-1
d_call: TRBD2
cdr3_length: 14
cdr3_aa: CSASRLAAYNEQFF
cdr3_nt: TGCAGTGCTAGTAGACTAGCGGCATACAATGAGCAGTTCTTC

clone_size: -
v_call: TRBV19
j_call: TRBJ1-2
d_call: -
cdr3_length: 13
cdr3_aa: CASSMVPFYGYTF
cdr3_nt: TGTGCCAGTAGTATGGTCCCGTTTTATGGCTACACCTTC

clone_size: -
v_call: TRBV7-9
j_call: TRBJ2-6
d_call: -
cdr3_length: 15
cdr3_aa: CASSSGQPGANVLTF
cdr3_nt: TGTGCCAGCAGCTCCGGACAGCCTGGGGCCAACGTCCTGACTTTC